This T cell receptor beta chain was recorded in a study of OX40 agonist ivuxolimab in advanced cancers. The overall study: Aged roughly 23 to 80 with a mean of approximately 57 years, they were around 79% male.

This CDR3 is 15 amino acids long. In germline, CDR1 is LNHDA, CDR2 SQIVND (reference sequence). Germline trimming cut 2 bases from V and 1 base from J; bases unmatched to any gene: 1. Method: immunoSEQ multiplex PCR; TCRdb's copy keeps in-frame clones and lacks some. In the table there are tens of thousands of clones, over 80% of which are singletons. The count of this clone is one. What it binds is not known. At baseline, cycle 4 day 1, and cycle 7 day 1, blood was sampled. Whole-study results and caveats: The mean number of expanded clones was higher in CD8+ T cells than in CD4+.

The material sequenced was CD4+ or CD8+ T cells sorted from blood, taken in a trial of the OX40 agonist ivuxolimab. The rearrangement joins TRBV19 to TRBJ2-5; 10 positions match TRBD2. The receptor was derived from an adult with an advanced solid tumor such as melanoma, head and neck, liver or kidney cancer. DNA of the CDR3: TGTGCCAGTAGTATAACTAGCGGGACCCAAGAGACCCAGTACTTC. Its protein product is CASSITSGTQETQYF.